Reported below is one T cell receptor beta chain. No cognate antigen has been identified for it. No base quality information exists; no much larger clone differs at one position. These data are taken from a study of shared clonotypes between healthy human individuals (dated by TCRdb to 2018 to 2021). Some background on the complete study: Three men and two women, aged 18 to 49 years, made up the cohort. For each donor, three plates each were used for CD4 naive and CD4 memory, two plates were used for CD8 naive, and one plate was used for CD8 memory. To estimate repertoire size and how much clonotypes are shared between individuals, the study performed deep sequencing of blood TCR repertoires from roughly five healthy adults. To increase sequencing depth and limit assay-specific biases, different laboratories used diverse techniques to prepare libraries and sequence TCR repertoires. Leukapheresis yielded between about 0.9 and 9.5 billion PBMCs per donor.

The donors were healthy, HIV-negative adults who had no recently reported acute infections or vaccinations. Only Caucasian adults living in Nashville, Tennessee, USA were represented among the donors. CD4+ T cells were enriched by magnetic negative selection, after which naive cells were positively selected on CD45RA and the negative fraction was taken as the memory subset. Blood was obtained by leukapheresis, after which PBMCs were separated by Ficoll-Histopaque density gradient centrifugation and cryopreserved in liquid nitrogen vapor phase. Analytical flow cytometry was used to check the purity and quantity of each magnetically sorted T cell population. From each sorted fraction, genomic DNA was isolated and quantified by UV absorbance on a Nanodrop 2000c. Taken from the germline V gene, the CDR1 and CDR2 loops are MDHEN and SYDVKM. The junction shows trimming of 4 bases on V and 3 bases on J, and the gene matches do not reach 8 bases of it. The CDR3 numbers 15 residues from cysteine through phenylalanine. The CDR3 DNA has 45 bases and is translated from base 1.

Results and caveats for the whole study, not just this receptor: When four donors were compared, the shared fraction of clonotypes was around 5% for naive CD4, around 4% for naive CD8, 2.3% for memory CD4, and 0.3% to 0.5% for memory CD8. Clonotypes shared by all four sorted-subset donors showed higher generation probabilities than non-shared clonotypes. Sampling was restricted to blood, and TCR repertoires in tissues likely differ from the TCR repertoires found in blood. The small number of donors limited the genetic and exposure-history diversity represented. Larger estimated clonotype richness was generally found for naive subsets than for memory subsets. Pairwise subsampling indicated that sequencing depth was expected to affect the degree of clonotype sharing among donors. Incomplete sequencing was indicated by rarefaction of sorted-subset datasets, despite the large sequencing depth.

TCR CDR3 regions were amplified from genomic DNA by multiplex PCR using the deep immunoSEQ assay. Extracted genomic DNA from each cell subset was distributed evenly across all wells of several immunoSEQ 96-well plates, and each plate was treated as a replicate. Each replicate PCR for sorted subsets received about 200 ng genomic DNA, equal to roughly 30,000 T cell genomes. Purified libraries were quantified with a Qubit 3.0 fluorometer, sized on a Bioanalyzer 2100, and re-quantified with the KAPA Library Quantification kit. Every immunoSEQ 96-well plate was sequenced on a dedicated single-read 150-cycle Illumina NextSeq 550 flow cell. In the original analysis: Because only junctional sequences without quality scores were contained in the immunoSEQ output, filtering matching that applied to full-length reads could not be performed. To assign V/J genes and CDR3, sequences were annotated against IMGT germline references using PyIR, a Python wrapper for IgBLAST v1.9. Any read was removed if the V/J assignment was weak (E-value above 1e-6), the CDR3 was missing, or the read contained stop codons, out-of-frame junctions, or ambiguous translated residues. A V3J clonotype was defined by an identical inferred V gene, J gene, and CDR3 amino acid sequence. Percentage overlap between repertoires was computed as shared unique clonotypes divided by the size of the smaller repertoire. Repertoire richness was assessed with RTK rarefaction, the Chao1 estimator, and Recon v2.1 estimates of unobserved clonotypes. Generation probabilities were computed with OLGA for all TCRbeta clonotypes obtained by the gDNA method from a few donors. TCRdb carries this immuneACCESS record with in-frame sequences only. Its versions omit some clonotypes, under half of them owing to an unresolved V gene in the studies checked, with the rest unexplained. V and J calls and clone size are as listed in that table; D and trimming were resolved from the DNA. In this sample the table shows about 2 million clones, around 95% of which occur a single time. The ten biggest clones cover 0.13% of the sample.

Recombination linked TRBV28 to TRBJ2-5; 7 bases in the middle match TRBD2. The source is a man aged 18 to 29 in good health. Sequences were obtained from naive CD4+ T cells sorted from blood. Per the publication, the cell subset or site label means: CD45RA+ positively selected. The CDR3 in this case is CASSSGGRAEETQYF. The DNA sequence is given as TGTGCCAGCAGTTCTGGGGGGAGGGCCGAAGAGACCCAGTACTTC.